This TCR beta chain emerged from a study of T cells in Graves' hyperthyroidism and ophthalmopathy (dated by TCRdb to the late 2010s). Regarding the research as a whole: Peripheral blood samples were taken at the time of initial diagnosis, prior to any treatment. The study also compared thyroid tissue and blood T-cell repertoires from roughly 6 Graves' hyperthyroidism patients. For training and testing, the 100 or so patients in the discovery cohort were randomly divided in a 7:3 ratio. After sampling, hyperthyroidism patients received methimazole starting at 30 mg daily, and ophthalmopathy patients received high-dose intravenous methylprednisolone. TCR V-J signatures able to tell the groups apart were searched for in a discovery cohort of some 97 patients, of whom more than 40 had Graves' ophthalmopathy and about 60 had stable Graves' hyperthyroidism. Prospective prediction of ophthalmopathy was tested in an independent validation cohort consisting of about 19 hyperthyroidism patients and approximately 16 patients who later progressed to ophthalmopathy. According to the paper, TCR Vbeta CDR3 sequencing was carried out on approximately 140 peripheral blood samples, which came from 40 to 45 ophthalmopathy, around 74 hyperthyroidism and approximately 17 progressor patients. General findings and caveats noted by the study authors: A 13 V-J signature model separated ophthalmopathy from stable hyperthyroidism, with around 88% sensitivity and approximately 81% specificity in cross-validation and 80%/75% in testing. Sample size was not statistically predetermined, and blinding of investigators to group allocation was not performed. In validation, the model predicted progression to ophthalmopathy with around 71% sensitivity and about 72% specificity, a median of approximately 6.7 months before onset. Most expanded thyroid clonotypes (frequency above 0.001) were also found in blood, which suggests that blood repertoires may mirror thyroid immune responses.

Stable Graves' hyperthyroidism was defined as no progression to ophthalmopathy during 18 months of follow-up. Hyperthyroidism patients were newly diagnosed, with disease duration under 2 months, and aged 18 to 65 years. Exclusion was applied to patients with uncontrolled infections, other autoimmune diseases, pregnancy or lactation. Diagnoses relied on clinical symptoms, serum thyroxine and TRAb, thyroid ultrasound and orbital computed tomography. Ficoll-Paque density gradient centrifugation was used to isolate PBMCs from around 10 ml of fresh peripheral blood. Total RNA was extracted using Trizol reagent, and RNA quality was assessed on an Agilent 2100 Bioanalyzer. The TCR beta CDR3 regions were amplified from the RNA transcripts. The TCR CDR3 was subjected to a first round of RT-PCR using the HTBI primer set and the Qiagen OneStep RT-PCR kit. A second multiplex PCR round built the libraries, followed by size selection and purification. Sequencing of the libraries was done on an Illumina HiSeq2000 using paired-end 100 bp reads. The original pipeline was this. SOAPnuke was used to process the raw data, with reads discarded if the reads contained adapters or uncalled bases, had a mean Phred below 15, or lacked an exact constant-primer or identifier match. High-quality paired reads were merged with COPE v1.2.5, and unique nucleotide sequences were defined as clonotypes. MiTCR v1.1 was used to align clonotypes to the IMGT TRBV, TRBD and TRBJ reference segments. Analysis was restricted to V-J combinations with a frequency above 0.0001, which covered 98% to 99.2% of repertoires. The TCS score was defined as F50 (clonal expansion) divided by E x V (chaos), with BLOSUM62-based TCRdist calculated between CDR3 peptides within each V-J. Welch's t-statistics and random forest reduced fewer than 550 V-J features to some 14, which were used in a naive Bayes classifier (R e1071). TCRdb trimmed public reads at Q25 via fastp, called clones via MiXCR and kept in-frame beta chains. CDR3 protein duplicates are merged, each entry listing the most common genes and DNA. The V and J calls, along with clone size, are taken from TCRdb and not from the paper's own processing. The sample table shows over 150,000 distinct CDR3 sequences, and roughly a sixth are seen once. Roughly 55% of the sample belongs to the ten largest clones.

This clonotype was seen at least ten times. No antigen is known for it. Base qualities are not recorded, but no much larger clone differs from it by a single base. The sequence derives from a woman between 50 and 59 years old with Graves' hyperthyroidism. The sequenced sample was blood.

The sequenced DNA: TGCAGTGCTAGAATAGAGCGAATCAGCACAGATACGCAGTATTTT. The translation is CSARIERISTDTQYF. The rearranged chain carries TRBV20-1 and TRBJ2-3, with no confident D gene call. Including cysteine and phenylalanine, the CDR3 has 15 amino acids. Just CDR3 DNA is preserved here, 45 bases in frame from base 1. Via the germline V gene (reference sequence), CDR1 is DFQATT and CDR2 SNEGSKA. The V and J ends are trimmed by 2 bases and 0 bases, leaving 12 bases between them.